The 26 T cell receptor beta chains below were found in one sample sequenced in a study of blood T cell repertoires in COVID-19. Libraries were prepared by immunoSEQ multiplex PCR; TCRdb keeps only in-frame clonotypes and omits some of them. The table includes tens of thousands of clones, about 83% detected once. The sequenced sample consisted of peripheral blood. The receptors shown here come from a human donor with active COVID-19. The donor label of this sample is uncertain.

The V gene is TRBV6-6, the J gene TRBJ1-1; perhaps TRBD1 as D (6 bases). V shed 6 bases and J shed 3 bases, with 14 bases lying between them. The CDR3 is 14 residues long. Germline lookup yields CDR1 MNHNY and CDR2 SVGAGI (reference sequence). The CDR3 is CASRTEGGYTEAFF. The DNA of the CDR3 is TGTGCCAGCAGAACCGAGGGGGGGTACACTGAAGCTTTCTTT.

This chain uses TRBV6-5 with TRBJ1-3, with D unclear. The CDR3 contains 15 residues. CDR1 and CDR2 from the germline V gene are MNHEY and SVGAGI. Trimming removed 6 bases from V and 0 bases from J, with 12 bases in between. The CDR3 DNA follows: TGTGCCAGCAGATACGACGGGAGCTCTGGAAACACCATATATTTT. Translating gives CASRYDGSSGNTIYF.

This clone was observed a single time. The chain employs TRBV20-1 and TRBJ1-5; D possibly corresponds to TRBD1 (6 bases). There are 14 residues in the CDR3. The germline CDR1 and CDR2 sequences are DFQATT and SNEGSKA (reference sequence). Trimming took 3 bases from V and 2 from J, leaving 11 bases between them. The CDR3 nucleotides are TGCAGTGCTAGTATGCCAGGGGGCAATCAGCCCCAGCATTTT. Residues: CSASMPGGNQPQHF.

V is TRBV18 and J is TRBJ1-6, with D possibly TRBD1 on 5 matching bases. The CDR3 totals 15 residues. Trimming left V 4 bases short and J 5 bases short, with 12 bases between. Germline V gene sequence: CDR1 KGHSH, CDR2 LQKENI. The CDR3 region is CASSLRTTDNSPLHF. CDR3 DNA: TGTGCCAGCTCACTACGGACAACTGATAATTCACCCCTCCACTTT. The complete variable domain, with remaining parts taken from reference TRBV18 and TRBJ1-6, reads NAGVMQNPRHLVRRRGQEARLRCSPMKGHSHVYWYRQLPEEGLKFMVYLQKENIIDESGMPKERFSAEFPKEGPSILRIQQVVRGDSAAYFCASSLRTTDNSPLHFGNGTRLTVT.

The V call is TRBV27, the J call TRBJ2-1, with 9 bases aligning to TRBD2. The CDR3 extends over 16 amino acids. The germline V gene has CDR1 MNHEY and CDR2 SMNVEV (reference sequence). With 4 bases clipped from V and 7 bases from J, the junction kept 11 bases outside the gene matches. CDR3 sequence: CASSSKTSGLQNEQFF. The CDR3 region has the DNA TGTGCCAGCAGTTCCAAGACTAGCGGCCTACAGAATGAGCAGTTCTTC.

Written as DNA, the CDR3 is TGCGCCAGCAGCTTGGACCCCGGGAGGGGCGGCACTGAAGCTTTCTTT. This translates into CASSLDPGRGGTEAFF. This chain uses TRBV5-1 with TRBJ1-1, with a tentative D call TRBD1 (5 bases). The V end was cut by 0 bases, the J end by 4 bases, with 16 bases between. CDR3 size: 16 residues. Germline assignment: CDR1 SGHRS and CDR2 YFSETQ.

The V and J genes are TRBV28 and TRBJ2-1, with 10 nucleotides matching TRBD1. The CDR3 covers 14 residues. Germline values: CDR1 MDHEN, CDR2 SYDVKM. V was clipped by 9 bases and J by 6 bases; unmatched bases: 8. The CDR3 DNA is TGTGCCAGTAGCCCGCGGACAGGGGGCAATGAGCAGTTCTTC. Translation gives CASSPRTGGNEQFF.

The J gene is TRBJ2-2, the V gene TRBV28; weak D call: TRBD1 (8 bases). V lost 6 bases to trimming and J lost 6 bases, with 17 bases between them. The CDR3 has 15 residues. CDR1 is MDHEN and CDR2 is SYDVKM in the germline V gene. The CDR3 spells CASRETGGAAGELFF. The CDR3 DNA is TGTGCCAGCAGAGAAACAGGGGGGGCGGCCGGGGAGCTGTTTTTT.

V is TRBV6-6 and J is TRBJ1-2; TRBD1 agrees at 7 bases. The germline V gene has CDR1 MNHNY and CDR2 SVGAGI (reference sequence). CDR3 length: 14 residues. The ends lost 7 bases at V and 7 bases at J; junction bases unmatched: 12. CDR3 bases: TGTGCCAGCACCGAAAGACAGGGACCTATTGGCTACACCTTC. Translated: CASTERQGPIGYTF.

The rearrangement links TRBV7-9 to TRBJ2-3, with TRBD1 identical over 8 bases. Germline V gene data show CDR1 as SEHNR and CDR2 as FQNEAQ (reference sequence). V was pared by 4 bases and J by 2 bases, with 5 bases of the junction left unmatched. The CDR3 sequence is 15 residues long. The CDR3 nucleotides are TGTGCCAGCAGCTCGGGACAGGCATTCACAGATACGCAGTATTTT. Translated, it gives CASSSGQAFTDTQYF.

J is TRBJ1-1 and V is TRBV7-2, with D unclear. The CDR3 spans 13 residues. Trimming shortened V by 4 bases and J by 2 bases, and 8 bases separated the two germline ends. Germline loops: CDR1 SGHTA, CDR2 FQGNSA. The CDR3 spells CASSSFLNTEAFF. CDR3 sequence (DNA): TGTGCCAGCAGCTCTTTTCTTAACACTGAAGCTTTCTTT. Complete variable domain (other parts from reference TRBV7-2 and TRBJ1-1): GAGVSQSPSNKVTEKGKDVELRCDPISGHTALYWYRQSLGQGLEFLIYFQGNSAPDKSGLPSDRFSAERTGGSVSTLTIQRTQQEDSAVYLCASSSFLNTEAFFGQGTRLTVV.

CDR3 loop: CASSREYSLNTEAFF. CDR3 coding DNA: TGTGCCAGCAGCCGGGAGTATTCACTGAACACTGAAGCTTTCTTT. This chain links TRBV11-2 with TRBJ1-1; D remains ambiguous. This CDR3 comprises 15 residues. In germline, CDR1 is SGHAT, CDR2 FQNNGV. The V end lost 5 bases, the J end lost 0 bases, and 13 bases lay between the germline ends.

This rearrangement joins TRBV4-1 to TRBJ2-1, with D possibly TRBD1 on 6 matching bases. The germline V and J ends were trimmed by 3 bases and 6 bases, with 12 bases remaining between them. CDR1 is MGHRA, CDR2 YSYEKL, per germline. The CDR3 is made up of 14 amino acids. CDR3 sequence: CASSQIEGGNEQFF. Written as DNA, the CDR3 is TGCGCCAGCAGCCAGATAGAAGGGGGCAATGAGCAGTTCTTC.

The sample holds a few counts of this clone. This chain connects TRBV5-1 to TRBJ2-7, with 10 nucleotides matching TRBD1. The ends lost 0 bases at V and 0 bases at J; junction bases unmatched: 3. CDR3 length: 16 residues. Germline-derived CDR1 and CDR2 are SGHRS and YFSETQ. The CDR3 DNA reads TGCGCCAGCAGCTTGGAGACAGGGGGCTTCTCCTACGAGCAGTACTTC. Translating gives CASSLETGGFSYEQYF.

This chain links TRBV23-1 with TRBJ2-2, with TRBD2 as a possible D gene (6 bases). TRBV23-1 is filed as an ORF, its function uncertain. V lost 1 base, J lost 1 base, and 10 bases lay in between. There are 16 residues in the CDR3. The CDR3 sequence: CASSQCRGWNTGELFF. In DNA form, the CDR3 reads TGCGCCAGCAGTCAATGTCGGGGGTGGAACACCGGGGAGCTGTTTTTT.

The chain joins TRBV25-1 to TRBJ1-1; 10 bases map to TRBD1. Germline loops: CDR1 MGHDK, CDR2 SYGVNS. Trimming at V came to 6 bases and at J to 5 bases, leaving 6 bases not matched to a gene. The CDR3 length is 14 residues. This CDR3 is CASSRTGGRTEAFF. CDR3 in DNA: TGTGCCAGCAGCCGGACAGGGGGTCGTACTGAAGCTTTCTTT.

In regard to this clone: The same CDR3 is also encoded by other DNA sequences in this sample. This sequence joins TRBV4-2 and TRBJ2-7, with 10 bases fitting TRBD2. Germline V lookup: CDR1 LGHNA, CDR2 YNFKEQ. This CDR3 contains 15 residues. V was clipped by 1 base and J by 4 bases; unmatched bases: 4. CDR3 in DNA: TGTGCCAGCAGCCAAGCCGCTAGCGGGAGTTACGAGCAGTACTTC. Translating gives CASSQAASGSYEQYF.

V is TRBV20-1 and J is TRBJ2-7, with 12 bases fitting TRBD2. V was pared by 3 bases and J by 4 bases, with 13 bases of the junction left unmatched. Germline V gene data show CDR1 as DFQATT and CDR2 as SNEGSKA (reference sequence). This CDR3 contains 17 residues. Written as DNA, the CDR3 is TGCAGTGCTAGTGCTAGCGGGAGGGCCCTCACACGATACGAGCAGTACTTC. Its translation: CSASASGRALTRYEQYF.

Here the CDR3 reads CASSSTGGGEQFF. CDR3 nucleotides: TGTGCCAGCAGCTCCACTGGGGGGGGTGAGCAGTTCTTC. The rearrangement joins TRBV7-9 to TRBJ2-1, with 7 bases aligning to TRBD2. The V gene end was trimmed by 4 bases and the J gene end by 9 bases; junction bases not matched to a gene: 6. Per germline, CDR1 SEHNR and CDR2 FQNEAQ (reference sequence). CDR3 length equals 13 residues.

This clone was seen just once. The chain uses TRBV19 and TRBJ1-2, with TRBD1 matching over 8 bases. This CDR3 has 12 residues. Germline values: CDR1 LNHDA, CDR2 SQIVND (reference sequence). V was pared by 11 bases and J by 1 base, with 3 bases of the junction left unmatched. The CDR3, as DNA: TGTGCCGTGACAGGGGATAACTATGGCTACACCTTC. This encodes CAVTGDNYGYTF.

V usage is TRBV11-2 and J usage is TRBJ2-1; 9 bases agree with TRBD2. The CDR3 runs to 15 residues. Germline V CDR1 and CDR2: SGHAT, FQNNGV. J gave up 3 bases and V 6 bases, and 6 bases lay outside the gene matches. In DNA form, the CDR3 reads TGTGCCAGCAGTCCCCTTAGCGGGAGCTACAATGAGCAGTTCTTC. Its translation: CASSPLSGSYNEQFF.

The gene calls are TRBV7-8 and TRBJ2-7, with 8 bases aligning to TRBD2. The junction had 11 bases not matched to a gene; V was cut back by 6 bases and J by 4 bases. The CDR3 loop spans 15 amino acids. CDR1 and CDR2 (germline): SGHVS, FQNEAQ. CDR3 sequence (DNA): TGTGCCAGCAGTATAAGGGGGGCTAGCGGGTACGAGCAGTACTTC. Encoded protein: CASSIRGASGYEQYF. The full variable domain, with the rest looked up from reference TRBV7-8 and TRBJ2-7, is GAGVSQSPRYKVAKRGQDVALRCDPISGHVSLFWYQQALGQGPEFLTYFQNEAQLDKSGLPSDRFFAERPEGSVSTLKIQRTQQEDSAVYLCASSIRGASGYEQYFGPGTRLTVT.

The V and J genes are TRBV28 and TRBJ1-1; no definite D call. Trimming shortened V by 6 bases and J by 0 bases, and 17 bases separated the two germline ends. The CDR3 sequence is 16 residues long. CDR1 is MDHEN, CDR2 SYDVKM, per germline. The CDR3: CASSPPELALNTEAFF. In nucleotides, the CDR3 is TGTGCCAGCAGCCCCCCAGAGTTAGCGTTGAACACTGAAGCTTTCTTT.

The rearrangement joins TRBV4-3 to TRBJ1-2; D might be TRBD1 (5 bases). The CDR3 extends over 14 amino acids. Trimming shortened V by 6 bases and J by 7 bases, and 18 bases separated the two germline ends. In germline, CDR1 is LGHNA, CDR2 YSLEER. The CDR3 DNA sequence: TGCGCCAGCAGTCCAGGGCCCCTCGTCGCTGGCTACACCTTC. Its translation is CASSPGPLVAGYTF.

This chain joins TRBV2 and TRBJ2-3, with 9 bases fitting TRBD1. Trimming at V came to 7 bases and at J to 6 bases, leaving 5 bases not matched to a gene. Germline loops: CDR1 SNHLY, CDR2 FYNNEI. The CDR3 loop spans 13 amino acids. The CDR3 DNA follows: TGTGCCAGCACCGGGACAGGGTGGGATACGCAGTATTTT. It translates to CASTGTGWDTQYF.

This chain links TRBV7-9 with TRBJ2-6, with D maybe TRBD2 (5 bases). This CDR3 has 19 amino acids. Germline V gene lookup returns CDR1 SEHNR and CDR2 FQNEAQ (reference sequence). V lost 5 bases to trimming and J lost 0 bases, with 20 bases between them. This CDR3 is CASSPKTPARDSGANVLTF. The CDR3 nucleotides are TGTGCCAGCAGCCCAAAAACGCCTGCGAGGGACTCTGGGGCCAACGTCCTGACTTTC.